This TCR beta chain stems from a study of blood T cell repertoires in COVID-19. Study information: PBMCs, B-cell-depleted T cells, or T cells provided the cDNA or gDNA that made up the material.

The J segment lost 8 bases and the V segment lost 4 bases, leaving 0 bases of the junction unmatched. CDR1 is KGHSH, CDR2 LQKENI, per germline. The CDR3 has 13 amino acids. In the original analysis: Counts of nucleated cells, estimated from reference gene primer amplification, were obtained. Only in-frame clones appear in the TCRdb table, and some are missing; sequencing was by immunoSEQ multiplex PCR. That table is the source of V, J and clone size, and D and trimming were worked out from the DNA. The repertoire holds about 220,000 clones, with less than 85% as singletons. J is TRBJ1-6 and V is TRBV18, with 9 positions matching TRBD1. The sequenced material came from peripheral blood. This TCR derives from a woman aged 70-85 years with acute or convalescent COVID-19. The CDR3 DNA is TGTGCCAGCTCACGGGACAGGGATTCACCCCTCCACTTT. Amino acid sequence: CASSRDRDSPLHF.